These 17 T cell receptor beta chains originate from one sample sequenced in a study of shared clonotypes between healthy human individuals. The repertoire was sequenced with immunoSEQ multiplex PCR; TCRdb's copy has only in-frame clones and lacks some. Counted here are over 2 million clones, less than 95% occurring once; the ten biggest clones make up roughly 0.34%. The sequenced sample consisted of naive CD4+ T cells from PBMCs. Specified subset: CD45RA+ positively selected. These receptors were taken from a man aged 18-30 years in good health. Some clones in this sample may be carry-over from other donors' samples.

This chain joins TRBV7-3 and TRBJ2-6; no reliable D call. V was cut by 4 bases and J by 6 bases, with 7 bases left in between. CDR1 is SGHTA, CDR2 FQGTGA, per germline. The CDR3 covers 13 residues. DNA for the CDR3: TGTGCCAGCAGCTGGCGAGAGGCCAACGTCCTGACTTTC. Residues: CASSWREANVLTF.

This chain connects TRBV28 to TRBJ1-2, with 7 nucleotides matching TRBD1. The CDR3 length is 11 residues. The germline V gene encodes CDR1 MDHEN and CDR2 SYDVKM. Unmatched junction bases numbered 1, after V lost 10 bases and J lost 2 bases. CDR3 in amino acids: CAIQGNYGYTF. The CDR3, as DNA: TGTGCCATACAGGGGAACTATGGCTACACCTTC.

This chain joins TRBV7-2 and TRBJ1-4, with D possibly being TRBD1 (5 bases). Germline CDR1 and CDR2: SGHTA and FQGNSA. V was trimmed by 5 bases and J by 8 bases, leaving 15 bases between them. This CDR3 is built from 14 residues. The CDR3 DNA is TGTGCCAGCAGCGGTGGGGCCCGTTGGGAAAAACTGTTTTTT. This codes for CASSGGARWEKLFF. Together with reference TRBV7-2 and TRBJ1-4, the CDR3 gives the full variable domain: GAGVSQSPSNKVTEKGKDVELRCDPISGHTALYWYRQSLGQGLEFLIYFQGNSAPDKSGLPSDRFSAERTGGSVSTLTIQRTQQEDSAVYLCASSGGARWEKLFFGSGTQLSVL.

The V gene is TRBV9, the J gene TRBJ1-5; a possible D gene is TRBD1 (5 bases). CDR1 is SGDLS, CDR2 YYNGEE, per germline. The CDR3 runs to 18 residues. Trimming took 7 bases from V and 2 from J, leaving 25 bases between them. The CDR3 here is CASGGGTQRNGGNQPQHF. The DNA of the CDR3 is TGTGCCAGCGGCGGGGGGACGCAAAGGAATGGCGGCAATCAGCCCCAGCATTTT. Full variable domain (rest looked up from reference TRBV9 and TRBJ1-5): DSGVTQTPKHLITATGQRVTLRCSPRSGDLSVYWYQQSLDQGLQFLIQYYNGEERAKGNILERFSAQQFPDLHSELNLSSLELGDSALYFCASGGGTQRNGGNQPQHFGDGTRLSIL.

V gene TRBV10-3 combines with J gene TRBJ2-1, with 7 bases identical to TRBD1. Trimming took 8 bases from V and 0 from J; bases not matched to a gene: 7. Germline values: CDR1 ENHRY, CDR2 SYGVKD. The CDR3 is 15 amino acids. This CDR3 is CAIADRESSYNEQFF. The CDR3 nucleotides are TGTGCCATCGCAGACAGGGAATCCTCCTACAATGAGCAGTTCTTC.

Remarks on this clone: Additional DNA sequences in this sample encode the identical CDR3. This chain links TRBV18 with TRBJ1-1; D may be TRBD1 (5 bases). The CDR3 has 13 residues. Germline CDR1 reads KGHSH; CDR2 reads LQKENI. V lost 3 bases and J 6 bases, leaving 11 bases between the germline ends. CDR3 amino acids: CASSPLQGPEAFF. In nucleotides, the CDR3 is TGTGCCAGCTCACCGCTGCAGGGACCTGAAGCTTTCTTT.

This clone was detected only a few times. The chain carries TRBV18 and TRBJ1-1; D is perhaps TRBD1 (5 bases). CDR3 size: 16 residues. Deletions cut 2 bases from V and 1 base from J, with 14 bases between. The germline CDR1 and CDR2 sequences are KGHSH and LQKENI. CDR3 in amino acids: CASSPTYETENTEAFF. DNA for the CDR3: TGTGCCAGCTCACCAACCTACGAGACAGAGAACACTGAAGCTTTCTTT.

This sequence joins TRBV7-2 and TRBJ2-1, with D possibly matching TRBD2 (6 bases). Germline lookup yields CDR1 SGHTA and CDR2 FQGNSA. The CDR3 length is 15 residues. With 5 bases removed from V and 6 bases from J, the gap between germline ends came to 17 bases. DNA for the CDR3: TGTGCCAGCAGCCAACCCCCTGGACTATTCAATGAGCAGTTCTTC. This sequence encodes CASSQPPGLFNEQFF.

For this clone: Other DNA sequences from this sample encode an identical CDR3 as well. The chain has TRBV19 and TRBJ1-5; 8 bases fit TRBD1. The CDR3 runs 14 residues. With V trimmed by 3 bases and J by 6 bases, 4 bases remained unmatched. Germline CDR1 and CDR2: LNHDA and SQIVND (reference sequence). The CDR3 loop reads CASSIYRGGQPQHF. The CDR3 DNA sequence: TGTGCCAGTAGTATCTACAGGGGGGGTCAGCCCCAGCATTTT. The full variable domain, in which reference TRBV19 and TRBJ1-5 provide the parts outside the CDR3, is DGGITQSPKYLFRKEGQNVTLSCEQNLNHDAMYWYRQDPGQGLRLIYYSQIVNDFQKGDIAEGYSVSREKKESFPLTVTSAQKNPTAFYLCASSIYRGGQPQHFGDGTRLSIL.

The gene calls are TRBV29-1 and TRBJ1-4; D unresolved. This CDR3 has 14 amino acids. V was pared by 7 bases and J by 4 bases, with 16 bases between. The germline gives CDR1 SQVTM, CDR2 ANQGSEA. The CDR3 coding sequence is TGCAGCGCCGAGCCCCGGGGAAGTAATGAAAAACTGTTTTTT. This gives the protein CSAEPRGSNEKLFF.

The CDR3 nucleotides are TGTGCCAGCAGCTTTTTGGGGCAAGAGACCCAGTACTTC. This translates into CASSFLGQETQYF. V gene TRBV11-3 combines with J gene TRBJ2-5, with D unclear. V lost 3 bases and J lost 2, with 7 bases in between. The CDR3 consists of 13 residues. The germline V gene has CDR1 SGHNT and CDR2 YENEEA.

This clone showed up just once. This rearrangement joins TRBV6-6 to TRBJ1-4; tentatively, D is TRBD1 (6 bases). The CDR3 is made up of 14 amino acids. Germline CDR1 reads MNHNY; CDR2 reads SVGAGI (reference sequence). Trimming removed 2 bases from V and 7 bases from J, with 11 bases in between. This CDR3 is CASSYRGAREKLFF. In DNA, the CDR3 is TGTGCCAGCAGTTACCGGGGGGCTCGTGAAAAACTGTTTTTT.

CDR3 residues: CASSPRFTRNEQFF. The DNA of the CDR3 is TGTGCCAGCAGTCCGCGATTCACCCGGAATGAGCAGTTCTTC. The chain joins TRBV27 to TRBJ2-1; D not resolved. V was shortened by 5 bases and J by 7 bases, with 15 bases between the two germline ends. Germline CDR1 reads MNHEY; CDR2 reads SMNVEV (reference sequence). This CDR3 is built from 14 residues.

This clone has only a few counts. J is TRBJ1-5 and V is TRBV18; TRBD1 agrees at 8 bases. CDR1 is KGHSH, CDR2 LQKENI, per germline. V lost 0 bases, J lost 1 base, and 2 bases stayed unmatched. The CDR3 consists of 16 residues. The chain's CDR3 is CASSPPTGASNQPQHF. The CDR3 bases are TGTGCCAGCTCACCACCGACAGGGGCGAGCAATCAGCCCCAGCATTTT.

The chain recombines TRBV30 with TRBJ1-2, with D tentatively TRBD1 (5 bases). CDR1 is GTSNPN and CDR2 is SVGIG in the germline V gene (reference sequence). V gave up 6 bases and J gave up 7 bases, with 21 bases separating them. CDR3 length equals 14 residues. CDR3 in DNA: TGTGCCTGTTCAAAACAGGCGACCGCGGGTGGCTACACCTTC. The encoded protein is CACSKQATAGGYTF.

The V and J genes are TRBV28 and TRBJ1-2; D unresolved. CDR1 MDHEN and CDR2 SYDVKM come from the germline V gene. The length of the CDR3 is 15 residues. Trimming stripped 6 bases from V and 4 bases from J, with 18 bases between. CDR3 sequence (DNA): TGTGCCAGCAGCTTGATCCCCTATCCCACCTATGGCTACACCTTC. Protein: CASSLIPYPTYGYTF.

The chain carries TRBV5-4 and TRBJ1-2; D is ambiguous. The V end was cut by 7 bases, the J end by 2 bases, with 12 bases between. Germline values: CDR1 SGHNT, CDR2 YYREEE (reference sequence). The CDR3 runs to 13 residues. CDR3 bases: TGTGCCAGCGGGCCGGGAGGCAACTATGGCTACACCTTC. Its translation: CASGPGGNYGYTF.